These 8 T cell receptor beta chains originate from one sample sequenced in a study of blood T cell repertoires in COVID-19. The method was immunoSEQ multiplex PCR; TCRdb's version includes in-frame clones alone and lacks a portion of them. The table lists 80,000 to 100,000 clones, roughly 70% of them singletons. Material: peripheral blood. These receptors all stem from a man between 65 and 79 years old with COVID-19, enrolled during active disease.

The rearrangement uses TRBV7-9 and TRBJ1-1, with D perhaps TRBD1 (6 bases). Germline V CDR1 and CDR2: SEHNR, FQNEAQ (reference sequence). Trimming pared 5 bases from V and 3 bases from J, leaving 13 bases between. CDR3 size: 14 residues. CDR3 DNA sequence: TGTGCCAGCAGCAAAGGGGACACCTACACTGAAGCTTTCTTT. Translation gives CASSKGDTYTEAFF. The complete variable domain, with remaining parts taken from reference TRBV7-9 and TRBJ1-1, reads DTGVSQNPRHKITKRGQNVTFRCDPISEHNRLYWYRQTLGQGPEFLTYFQNEAQLEKSRLLSDRFSAERPKGSFSTLEIQRTEQGDSAMYLCASSKGDTYTEAFFGQGTRLTVV.

The J gene is TRBJ1-5, the V gene TRBV7-2, with 7 bases identical to TRBD1. J was trimmed by 6 bases and V by 5 bases; bases with no gene match: 10. The germline V gene encodes CDR1 SGHTA and CDR2 FQGNSA. The CDR3 runs 15 residues. CDR3 sequence (DNA): TGTGCCAGCAGCGGCCGGGACAGCCGCGGTCAGCCCCAGCATTTT. It codes for CASSGRDSRGQPQHF.

The rearrangement joins TRBV28 to TRBJ1-2, with D perhaps TRBD1 (6 bases). Germline assignment: CDR1 MDHEN and CDR2 SYDVKM. V was cut by 8 bases and J by 6 bases, with 19 bases left in between. CDR3 length: 14 amino acids. CDR3 in DNA: TGTGCCAGCTCCCTCGGGGGGCAGATGGATGGCTACACCTTC. It yields the protein CASSLGGQMDGYTF.

The chain recombines TRBV4-3 with TRBJ2-1; TRBD2 is a possible D gene (6 bases). Germline loops: CDR1 LGHNA, CDR2 YSLEER. This CDR3 comprises 14 residues. The V gene lost 8 bases and the J gene lost 7 bases, with 18 bases spanning the gap. The DNA of the CDR3 is TGCGCCAGCGCTGACTGGGGCGGGATGAATGAGCAGTTCTTC. This gives the protein CASADWGGMNEQFF.

The chain has TRBV5-5 and TRBJ2-1, with 10 bases fitting TRBD2. CDR1 is SGHKS, CDR2 YYEKEE, per germline (reference sequence). This CDR3 is built from 18 residues. Trimming cost V 3 bases and J 4 bases; bases outside gene matches: 13. As DNA, the CDR3 is TGTGCCAGCAGCTCAACCCTAAGTGGACTAGCGGCTTACAATGAGCAGTTCTTC. Its translation: CASSSTLSGLAAYNEQFF.

The V gene is TRBV19, the J gene TRBJ2-3; 9 nucleotides match TRBD2. This CDR3 comprises 14 residues. V shed 7 bases and J 5 bases; nucleotides not matched to a gene: 7. CDR1 is LNHDA and CDR2 is SQIVND in the germline V gene (reference sequence). The CDR3 reads CASNGGRAIDTQYF. The CDR3 nucleotides read TGTGCCAGTAACGGCGGGAGGGCGATAGATACGCAGTATTTT. Using reference TRBV19 and TRBJ2-3 for the parts outside the CDR3, the full variable domain is DGGITQSPKYLFRKEGQNVTLSCEQNLNHDAMYWYRQDPGQGLRLIYYSQIVNDFQKGDIAEGYSVSREKKESFPLTVTSAQKNPTAFYLCASNGGRAIDTQYFGPGTRLTVL.

The genes are TRBV25-1 and TRBJ1-3; D gene unclear. CDR1 is MGHDK and CDR2 is SYGVNS in the germline V gene. Trimming pared 6 bases from V and 4 bases from J, leaving 7 bases between. The CDR3 has 12 amino acids. In nucleotides, the CDR3 is TGTGCCAGCAGCGCGCCCGGAAACACCATATATTTT. This translates into CASSAPGNTIYF.

The rearrangement links TRBV6-5 to TRBJ1-3, with D hard to call. This CDR3 is 15 amino acids long. V lost 2 bases to trimming and J lost 2 bases, with 10 bases between them. CDR1 and CDR2 from the germline V gene are MNHEY and SVGAGI. The CDR3 bases are TGTGCCAGCAGTTACGTGGTCGGGGCTGGAAACACCATATATTTT. This codes for CASSYVVGAGNTIYF.